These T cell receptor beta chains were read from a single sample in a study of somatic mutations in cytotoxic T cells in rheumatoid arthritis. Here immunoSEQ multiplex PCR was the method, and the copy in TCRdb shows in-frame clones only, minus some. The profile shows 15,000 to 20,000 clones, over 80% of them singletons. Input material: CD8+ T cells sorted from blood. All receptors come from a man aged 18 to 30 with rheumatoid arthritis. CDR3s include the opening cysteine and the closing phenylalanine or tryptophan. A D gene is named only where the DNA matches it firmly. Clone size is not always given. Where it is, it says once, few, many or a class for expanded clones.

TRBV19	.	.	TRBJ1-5	CASSVTQAHNQPQHF	TGTGCCAGTAGTGTGACACAGGCCCACAATCAGCCCCAGCATTTT
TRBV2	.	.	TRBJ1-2	CASTGREFYGYTF	TGTGCCAGCACCGGCCGCGAATTCTATGGCTACACCTTC
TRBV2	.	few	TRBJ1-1	CASSERRGNTEAFF	TGTGCCAGCAGTGAACGTAGGGGAAACACTGAAGCTTTCTTT
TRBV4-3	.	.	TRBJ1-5	CASSQDLGSGQPQHF	TGCGCCAGCAGCCAAGATTTGGGATCGGGTCAGCCCCAGCATTTT
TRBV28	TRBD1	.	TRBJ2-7	CASSSTGDPHEQYF	TGTGCCAGCAGTTCCACAGGGGACCCCCACGAGCAGTACTTC
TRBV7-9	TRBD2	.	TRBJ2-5	CASSLGFSGGLDQETQYF	TGTGCCAGCAGCTTAGGATTTAGCGGGGGCCTCGACCAAGAGACCCAGTACTTC
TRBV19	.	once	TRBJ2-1	CASSRLLGGQNEQFF	TGTGCCAGTAGTAGACTATTGGGGGGTCAGAATGAGCAGTTCTTC
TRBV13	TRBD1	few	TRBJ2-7	CASSLEGQGLGEQYF	TGTGCCAGCAGCCTCGAGGGACAGGGTCTAGGCGAGCAGTACTTC
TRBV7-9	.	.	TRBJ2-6	CASSRQASAGANVLTF	TGTGCCAGCAGCCGACAGGCAAGTGCGGGGGCCAACGTCCTGACTTTC
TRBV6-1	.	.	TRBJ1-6	CASSENGIRSSSYNSPLHF	TGTGCCAGCAGTGAAAACGGGATTAGATCAAGCTCCTATAATTCACCCCTCCACTTT
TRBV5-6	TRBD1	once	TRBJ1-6	CASSPEGAYNSPLHF	TGTGCCAGCAGCCCGGAGGGGGCTTATAATTCACCCCTCCACTTT
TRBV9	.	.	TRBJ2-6	CASSVFGGANVLTF	TGTGCCAGCAGCGTATTTGGAGGGGCCAACGTCCTGACTTTC
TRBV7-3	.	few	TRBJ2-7	CASSLRSGNHEQYF	TGTGCCAGCAGCTTAAGGTCGGGGAACCACGAGCAGTACTTC
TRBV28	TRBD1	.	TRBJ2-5	CASSSRTGLETQYF	TGTGCCAGCAGTTCGAGGACAGGATTAGAGACCCAGTACTTC
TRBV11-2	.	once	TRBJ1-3	CASSSHIYSSGNTIYF	TGTGCCAGCAGCTCGCATATTTATAGCTCTGGAAACACCATATATTTT
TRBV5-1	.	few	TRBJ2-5	CASSLDPNQETQYF	TGCGCCAGCAGCTTGGATCCAAACCAAGAGACCCAGTACTTC
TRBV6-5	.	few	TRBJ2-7	CASSYAGQAYEQYF	TGTGCCAGCAGTTACGCGGGTCAGGCCTACGAGCAGTACTTC
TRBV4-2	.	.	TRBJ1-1	CASSQGAGREGTEAFF	TGTGCCAGCAGCCAAGGGGCGGGGAGGGAAGGCACTGAAGCTTTCTTT
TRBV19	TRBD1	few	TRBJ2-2	CASSFPTGGRAGELFF	TGTGCCAGTAGTTTTCCGACAGGGGGCCGGGCCGGGGAGCTGTTTTTT
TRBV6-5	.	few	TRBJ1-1	CASSTSGSEAFF	TGTGCCAGCAGTACTTCAGGATCTGAAGCTTTCTTT
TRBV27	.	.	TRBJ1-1	CASSLGGHTEAFF	TGTGCCAGCAGTTTGGGCGGTCACACTGAAGCTTTCTTT
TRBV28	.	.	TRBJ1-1	CASRPQGNTEAFF	TGTGCCAGCAGGCCACAGGGTAATACTGAAGCTTTCTTT
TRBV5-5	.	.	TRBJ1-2	CASSRSGVNSYGYTF	TGTGCCAGCAGTCGTTCCGGAGTAAACAGCTATGGCTACACCTTC
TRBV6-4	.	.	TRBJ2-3	CASSESNQGGTDTQYF	TGTGCCAGCAGTGAATCCAATCAGGGAGGCACAGATACGCAGTATTTT
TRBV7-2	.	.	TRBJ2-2	CASSLPRGSGELFF	TGTGCCAGCAGCTTACCCCGGGGTTCCGGGGAGCTGTTTTTT
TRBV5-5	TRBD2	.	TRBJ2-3	CASAGTTRGTDTQYF	TGTGCCAGCGCAGGGACTACCCGGGGGACAGATACGCAGTATTTT
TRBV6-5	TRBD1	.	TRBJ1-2	CASRLGQGGDGYTF	TGTGCCAGCAGACTGGGGCAGGGGGGAGATGGCTACACCTTC
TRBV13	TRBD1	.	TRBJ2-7	CASSFFTTGGKLEQYF	TGTGCCAGCAGCTTCTTTACGACAGGGGGCAAGTTGGAGCAGTACTTC
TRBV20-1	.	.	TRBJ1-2	CSAVGVGYTF	TGCAGTGCTGTAGGGGTTGGCTACACCTTC
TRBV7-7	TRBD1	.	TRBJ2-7	CASSSGQGSYEQYF	TGTGCTAGCAGCTCGGGACAGGGCTCCTACGAGCAGTACTTC
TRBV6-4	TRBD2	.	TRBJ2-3	CASSDSTSGGDTQYF	TGTGCCAGCAGTGACTCGACTAGCGGGGGGGATACGCAGTATTTT
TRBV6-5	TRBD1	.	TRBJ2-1	CASSYRGTVSYNEQFF	TGTGCCAGCAGTTACAGGGGGACAGTTTCCTACAATGAGCAGTTCTTC
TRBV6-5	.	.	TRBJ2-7	CASSLGTTRYSYEQYF	TGTGCCAGCAGTTTGGGGACAACAAGGTACTCCTACGAGCAGTACTTC
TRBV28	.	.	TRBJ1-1	CASSPLTGSTEAFF	TGTGCCAGCAGCCCTCTCACAGGGAGTACTGAAGCTTTCTTT
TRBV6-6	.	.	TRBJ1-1	CASSSRGILNTEAFF	TGTGCCAGCAGTTCCCGCGGGATTTTGAACACTGAAGCTTTCTTT
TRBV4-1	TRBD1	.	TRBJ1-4	CASSKWGQENEKLFF	TGCGCCAGCAGCAAATGGGGACAGGAGAATGAAAAACTGTTTTTT
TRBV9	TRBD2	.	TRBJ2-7	CASSPEGPGLSYEQYF	TGTGCCAGCAGCCCAGAAGGGCCGGGACTATCCTACGAGCAGTACTTC
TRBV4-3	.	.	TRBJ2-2	CASSQERGVRTGELFF	TGCGCCAGCAGCCAAGAAAGGGGTGTACGTACCGGGGAGCTGTTTTTT
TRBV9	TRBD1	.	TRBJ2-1	CASSVSGGVDEQFF	TGTGCCAGCAGCGTATCAGGGGGCGTTGATGAGCAGTTCTTC
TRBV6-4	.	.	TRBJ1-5	CASLYSNQPQHF	TGTGCCAGCCTTTATAGCAATCAGCCCCAGCATTTT
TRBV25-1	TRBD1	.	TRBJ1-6	CASSEEDRGRSPLHF	TGTGCCAGCAGTGAAGAGGACAGGGGGCGCTCCCCCCTCCACTTT
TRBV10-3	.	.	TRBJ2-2	CAISEFSTGELFF	TGTGCCATCAGTGAGTTTTCGACCGGGGAGCTGTTTTTT
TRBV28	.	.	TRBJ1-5	CASSPTGLGNQPQHF	TGTGCCAGCAGTCCCACAGGGCTGGGAAATCAGCCCCAGCATTTT
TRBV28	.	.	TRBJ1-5	CASIITGSSNQPQHF	TGTGCCAGCATTATAACAGGGAGTAGCAATCAGCCCCAGCATTTT
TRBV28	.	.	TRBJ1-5	CASSLPSGRPNSNQPQHF	TGTGCCAGCAGTTTGCCCTCCGGACGGCCTAACAGCAATCAGCCCCAGCATTTT
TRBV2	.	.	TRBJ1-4	CASGTISEKLFF	TGTGCCAGCGGGACGATCAGTGAAAAACTGTTTTTT
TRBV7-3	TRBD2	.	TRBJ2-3	CASSPTTSGGDTQYF	TGTGCCAGCAGCCCTACGACTAGCGGGGGAGATACGCAGTATTTT
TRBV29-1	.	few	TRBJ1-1	CSVEEGYNTEAFF	TGCAGCGTTGAAGAGGGGTACAACACTGAAGCTTTCTTT
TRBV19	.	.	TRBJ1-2	CASSITALRGYTF	TGTGCCAGTAGTATAACGGCCCTCCGGGGCTACACCTTC
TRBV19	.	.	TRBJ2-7	CASSGQLGSSYEQYF	TGTGCCAGTAGTGGACAGCTGGGCAGCTCCTACGAGCAGTACTTC
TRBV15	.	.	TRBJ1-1	CATSRGGGGVGPNTEAFF	TGTGCCACCAGCAGAGGGGGTGGGGGGGTTGGTCCCAACACTGAAGCTTTCTTT
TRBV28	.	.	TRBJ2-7	CASSLMQGLEQYF	TGTGCCAGCAGCCTTATGCAGGGGCTCGAGCAGTACTTC
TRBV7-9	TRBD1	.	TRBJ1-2	CASSLGPGTGYGYTF	TGTGCCAGCAGCTTAGGTCCGGGGACAGGCTATGGCTACACCTTC